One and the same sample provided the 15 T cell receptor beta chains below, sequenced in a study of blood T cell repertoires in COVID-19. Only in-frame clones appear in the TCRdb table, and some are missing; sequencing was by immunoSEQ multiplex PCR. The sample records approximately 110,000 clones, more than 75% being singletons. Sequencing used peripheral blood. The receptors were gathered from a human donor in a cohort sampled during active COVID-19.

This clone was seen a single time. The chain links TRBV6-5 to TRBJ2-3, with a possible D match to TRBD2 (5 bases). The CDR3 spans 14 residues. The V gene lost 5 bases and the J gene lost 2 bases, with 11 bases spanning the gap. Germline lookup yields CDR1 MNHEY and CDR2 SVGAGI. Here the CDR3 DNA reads TGTGCCAGCAGTACCCGGGAATCCACAGATACGCAGTATTTT. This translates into CASSTRESTDTQYF.

The CDR3 loop is CASSYGAGYSGNTIYF. Here the CDR3 DNA reads TGTGCCAGCAGTTACGGGGCAGGGTACTCTGGAAACACCATATATTTT. This chain uses TRBV6-5 with TRBJ1-3; possibly TRBD1 for D (5 bases). CDR1 is MNHEY and CDR2 is SVGAGI in the germline V gene. The CDR3 runs to 16 residues. With 2 bases removed from V and 0 bases from J, the gap between germline ends came to 11 bases.

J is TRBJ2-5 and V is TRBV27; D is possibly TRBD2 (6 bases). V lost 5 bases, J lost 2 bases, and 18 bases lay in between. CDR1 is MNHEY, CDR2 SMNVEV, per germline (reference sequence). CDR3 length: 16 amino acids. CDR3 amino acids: CASSRDSGRLQETQYF. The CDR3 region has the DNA TGTGCCAGCAGTCGGGACTCCGGGAGATTACAAGAGACCCAGTACTTC.

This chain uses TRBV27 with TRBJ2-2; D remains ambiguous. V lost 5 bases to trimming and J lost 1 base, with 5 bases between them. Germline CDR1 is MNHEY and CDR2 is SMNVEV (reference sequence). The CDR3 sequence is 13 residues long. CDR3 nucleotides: TGTGCCAGCAGTCGTCTGAACACCGGGGAGCTGTTTTTT. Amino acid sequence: CASSRLNTGELFF.

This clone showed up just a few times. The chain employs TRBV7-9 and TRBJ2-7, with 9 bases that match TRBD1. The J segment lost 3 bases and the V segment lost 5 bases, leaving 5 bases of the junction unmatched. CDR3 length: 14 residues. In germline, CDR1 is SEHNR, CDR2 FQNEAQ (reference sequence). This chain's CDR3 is CASSEQGAFYEQYF. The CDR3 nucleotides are TGTGCCAGCAGCGAACAGGGGGCATTCTACGAGCAGTACTTC.

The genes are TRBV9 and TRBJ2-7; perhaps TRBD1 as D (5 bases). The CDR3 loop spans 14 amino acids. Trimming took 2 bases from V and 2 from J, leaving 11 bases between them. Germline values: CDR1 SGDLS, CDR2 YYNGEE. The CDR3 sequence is CASSVDSRTYEQYF. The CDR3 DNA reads TGTGCCAGCAGCGTCGACAGCCGTACCTACGAGCAGTACTTC.

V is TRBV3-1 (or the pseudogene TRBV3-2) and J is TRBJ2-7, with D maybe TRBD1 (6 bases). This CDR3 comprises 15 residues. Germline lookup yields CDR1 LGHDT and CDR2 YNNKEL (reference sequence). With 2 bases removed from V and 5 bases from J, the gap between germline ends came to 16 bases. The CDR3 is CASSQNPRGFDEQYF. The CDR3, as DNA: TGTGCCAGCAGCCAAAATCCAAGGGGGTTCGACGAGCAGTACTTC.

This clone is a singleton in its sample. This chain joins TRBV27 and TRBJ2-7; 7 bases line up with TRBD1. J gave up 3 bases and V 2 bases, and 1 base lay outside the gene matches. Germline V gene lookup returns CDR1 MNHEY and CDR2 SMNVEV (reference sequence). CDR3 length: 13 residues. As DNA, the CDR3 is TGTGCCAGCAGTTTAGGGACAGTCTACGAGCAGTACTTC. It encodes CASSLGTVYEQYF.

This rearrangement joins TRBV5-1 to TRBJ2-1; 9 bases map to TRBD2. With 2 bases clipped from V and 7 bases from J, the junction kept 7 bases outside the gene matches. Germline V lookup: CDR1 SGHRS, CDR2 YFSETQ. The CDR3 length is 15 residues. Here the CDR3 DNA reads TGCGCCAGCAGCTTTCTAGCGGGAAGTGGAAATGAGCAGTTCTTC. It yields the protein CASSFLAGSGNEQFF.

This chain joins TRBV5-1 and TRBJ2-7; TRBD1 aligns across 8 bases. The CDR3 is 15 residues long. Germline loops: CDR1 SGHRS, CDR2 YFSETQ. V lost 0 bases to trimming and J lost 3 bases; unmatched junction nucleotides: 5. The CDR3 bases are TGCGCCAGCAGCTTGGCCACAGGGGGTGGCTACGAGCAGTACTTC. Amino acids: CASSLATGGGYEQYF.

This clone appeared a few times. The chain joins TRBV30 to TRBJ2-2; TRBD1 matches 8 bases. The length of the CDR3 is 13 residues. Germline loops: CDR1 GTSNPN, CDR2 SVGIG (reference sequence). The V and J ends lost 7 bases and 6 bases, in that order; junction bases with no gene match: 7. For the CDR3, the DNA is TGTGCCTCCCACAGGGGGTATGCCGGGGAGCTGTTTTTT. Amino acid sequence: CASHRGYAGELFF. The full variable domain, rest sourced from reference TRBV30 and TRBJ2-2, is SQTIHQWPATLVQPVGSPLSLECTVEGTSNPNLYWYRQAAGRGLQLLFYSVGIGQISSEVPQNLSASRPQDRQFILSSKKLLLSDSGFYLCASHRGYAGELFFGEGSRLTVL.

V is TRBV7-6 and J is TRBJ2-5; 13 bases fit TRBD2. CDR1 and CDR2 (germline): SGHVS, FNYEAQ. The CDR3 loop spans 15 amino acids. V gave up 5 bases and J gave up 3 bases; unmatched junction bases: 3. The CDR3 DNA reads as TGTGCCAGCAGCCGACTAGCGGGGGGAGAAGAGACCCAGTACTTC. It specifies CASSRLAGGEETQYF.

The CDR3 DNA follows: TGTGCCAGCAGCCAAGATCTGAGGGAAAACATTCAGTACTTC. This codes for CASSQDLRENIQYF. The chain carries TRBV3-1 (or the pseudogene TRBV3-2) and TRBJ2-4; possible D gene TRBD2, 5 bases. V lost 0 bases to trimming and J lost 5 bases, with 8 bases between them. The CDR3 length is 14 residues. The V gene's germline CDR1 is LGHDT and CDR2 YNNKEL (reference sequence).

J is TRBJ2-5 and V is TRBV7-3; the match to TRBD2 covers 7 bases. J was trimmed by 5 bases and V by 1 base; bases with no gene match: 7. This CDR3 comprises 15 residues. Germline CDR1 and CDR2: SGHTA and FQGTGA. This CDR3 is CASSLRAGVRETQYF. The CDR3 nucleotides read TGTGCCAGCAGCTTAAGGGCGGGAGTTAGGGAGACCCAGTACTTC.

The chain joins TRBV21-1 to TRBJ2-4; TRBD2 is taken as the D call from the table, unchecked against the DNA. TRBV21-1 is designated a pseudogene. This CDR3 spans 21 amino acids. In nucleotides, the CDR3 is TGTGCCAGCAGCAAAAAGGTCGGGCAGCGGATGCTCCACCTAGCCAAAAACATTCAGTACTTC. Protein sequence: CASSKKVGQRMLHLAKNIQYF.